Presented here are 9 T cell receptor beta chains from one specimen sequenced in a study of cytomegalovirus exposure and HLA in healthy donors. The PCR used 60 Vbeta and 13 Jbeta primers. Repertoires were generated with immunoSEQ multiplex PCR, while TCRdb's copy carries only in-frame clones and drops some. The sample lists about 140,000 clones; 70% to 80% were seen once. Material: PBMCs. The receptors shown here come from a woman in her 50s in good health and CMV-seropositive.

CDR3: CASSQPRDSLNSPLHF. The DNA for the CDR3 is TGTGCCAGCAGCCAACCCCGGGACAGCCTAAATTCACCCCTCCACTTT. The rearrangement uses TRBV4-2 and TRBJ1-6; the match to TRBD1 covers 7 bases. The CDR3 is 16 amino acids. The germline V gene encodes CDR1 LGHNA and CDR2 YNFKEQ. After removal of 2 bases from V and 7 bases from J, the junction contained 8 bases not matched to a gene.

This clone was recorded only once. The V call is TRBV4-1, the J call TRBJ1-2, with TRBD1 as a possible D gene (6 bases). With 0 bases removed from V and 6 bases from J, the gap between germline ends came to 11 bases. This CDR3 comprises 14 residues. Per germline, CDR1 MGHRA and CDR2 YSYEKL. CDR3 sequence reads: CASSQEGRGNGYTF. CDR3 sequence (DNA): TGCGCCAGCAGCCAAGAAGGCAGGGGAAATGGCTACACCTTC.

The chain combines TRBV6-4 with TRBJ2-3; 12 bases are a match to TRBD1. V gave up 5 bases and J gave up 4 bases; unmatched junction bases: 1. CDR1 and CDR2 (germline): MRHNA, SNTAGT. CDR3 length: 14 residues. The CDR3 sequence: CASSRDRGPDTQYF. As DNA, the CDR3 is TGTGCCAGCAGTCGGGACAGGGGGCCAGATACGCAGTATTTT.

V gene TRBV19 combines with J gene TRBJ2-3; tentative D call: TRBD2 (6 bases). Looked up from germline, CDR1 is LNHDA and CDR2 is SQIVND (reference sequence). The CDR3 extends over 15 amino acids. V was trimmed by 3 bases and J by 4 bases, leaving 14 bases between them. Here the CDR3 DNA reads TGTGCCAGTAGTATTTTAGCGGTATCCTCAGATACGCAGTATTTT. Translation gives CASSILAVSSDTQYF.

This CDR3 reads CASSYSSGGPYNEQFF. The CDR3 DNA follows: TGTGCCAGCAGTTACTCGTCGGGGGGCCCCTACAATGAGCAGTTCTTC. V and J are TRBV6-6 and TRBJ2-1, with TRBD2 as a possible D gene (7 bases). V was cut by 0 bases and J by 2 bases, with 11 bases left in between. From germline, CDR1 is MNHNY and CDR2 SVGAGI (reference sequence). This CDR3 comprises 16 residues.

The chain's CDR3 is CASSGSGGVPQETQYF. In DNA, the CDR3 is TGTGCCAGCAGCGGTAGCGGGGGGGTACCCCAAGAGACCCAGTACTTC. The V call is TRBV4-2, the J call TRBJ2-5; TRBD2 matches 11 bases. Germline CDR1 reads LGHNA; CDR2 reads YNFKEQ. This CDR3 is 16 amino acids long. J was trimmed by 1 base and V by 5 bases; bases with no gene match: 6.

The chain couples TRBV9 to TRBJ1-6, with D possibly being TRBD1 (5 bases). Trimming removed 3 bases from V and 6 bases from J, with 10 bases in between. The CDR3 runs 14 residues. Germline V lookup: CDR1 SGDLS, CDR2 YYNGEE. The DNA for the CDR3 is TGTGCCAGCAGCGGGGGACTTATTAATTCACCCCTCCACTTT. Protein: CASSGGLINSPLHF.

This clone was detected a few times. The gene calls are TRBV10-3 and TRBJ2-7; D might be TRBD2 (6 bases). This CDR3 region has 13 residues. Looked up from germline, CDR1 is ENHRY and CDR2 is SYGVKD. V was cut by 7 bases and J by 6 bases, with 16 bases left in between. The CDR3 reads CAITPGLPSEQYF. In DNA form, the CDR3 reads TGTGCCATCACTCCGGGACTCCCCAGCGAGCAGTACTTC.

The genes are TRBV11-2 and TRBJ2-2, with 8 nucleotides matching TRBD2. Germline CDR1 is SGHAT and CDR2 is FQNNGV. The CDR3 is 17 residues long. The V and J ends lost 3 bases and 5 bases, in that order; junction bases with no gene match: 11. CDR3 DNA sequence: TGTGCCAGCAGCTTCTTAGGGACTAGGAGGGGAACCGGGGAGCTGTTTTTT. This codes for CASSFLGTRRGTGELFF.